A single sample gave rise to the 7 T cell receptor beta chains below, sequenced in a study of blood T cell repertoires in COVID-19. The table came from immunoSEQ multiplex PCR; TCRdb's copy has only in-frame clones and leaves some out. The sample includes around 300,000 clones, around 90% of them seen just once. Material for sequencing was peripheral blood. The receptors shown here come from a man between 50 and 59 years old with acute or convalescent COVID-19.

In nucleotides, the CDR3 is TGCGCCAGCATCGGGGAGGGATTGCGGGACAATGAGCAGTTCTTC. Its translation is CASIGEGLRDNEQFF. The rearrangement links TRBV10-2 to TRBJ2-1, with 7 nucleotides matching TRBD2. The germline V gene has CDR1 WSHSY and CDR2 SAAADI. This CDR3 comprises 15 residues. Unmatched junction bases numbered 11, after V lost 7 bases and J lost 5 bases.

As for this clone: One end of the junction does not line up with germline, which may come from a read error. This chain links TRBV7-7 with TRBJ1-2, with no clear D. The CDR3 is 12 amino acids. Germline CDR1 and CDR2: SSHAT and FNYEAQ (reference sequence). CDR3 residues: CASSFAVDGYTF. The CDR3, as DNA: TGTGCTAGCAGCTTCGCAGTTGATGGCTACACCTTC.

The chain has TRBV18 and TRBJ2-7; D may be TRBD1 (5 bases). Germline V lookup: CDR1 KGHSH, CDR2 LQKENI. The CDR3 runs to 15 residues. Between the trimmed V and J ends, which lost 0 bases and 4 bases, there was a span of 13 bases. CDR3 nucleotide sequence: TGTGCCAGCTCACCACCCCAAGGGGTCCCTTACGAGCAGTACTTC. Translation gives CASSPPQGVPYEQYF.

The chain combines TRBV6-6 with TRBJ1-2; D is possibly TRBD1 (6 bases). Trimming took 6 bases from V and 4 from J, leaving 21 bases between them. The CDR3 length is 16 residues. Germline CDR1 and CDR2: MNHNY and SVGAGI (reference sequence). The chain's CDR3 is CASRAPGQLPAYGYTF. The CDR3 DNA sequence: TGTGCCAGCAGAGCGCCGGGACAACTTCCAGCCTATGGCTACACCTTC.

This chain joins TRBV2 and TRBJ2-7; tentatively, D is TRBD2 (5 bases). Trimming stripped 6 bases from V and 7 bases from J, with 13 bases between. The CDR3 is 12 residues long. Looked up from germline, CDR1 is SNHLY and CDR2 is FYNNEI. CDR3 coding DNA: TGTGCCAGCAGCGATTCAACGGGAGAGCAGTACTTC. Its translation: CASSDSTGEQYF.

V gene TRBV2 combines with J gene TRBJ1-3, with a weak D call TRBD1 (5 bases). Germline lookup yields CDR1 SNHLY and CDR2 FYNNEI. V lost 2 bases and J 2 bases, leaving 13 bases between the germline ends. There are 16 residues in the CDR3. CDR3 sequence: CASSEWRGPAGNTIYF. As DNA, the CDR3 is TGTGCCAGCAGTGAATGGAGGGGTCCCGCTGGAAACACCATATATTTT.

This chain joins TRBV21-1 and TRBJ2-7; the tabulated D call, TRBD1, remains unverified against the DNA. TRBV21-1 is deemed a pseudogene. There are 16 residues in the CDR3. CDR3 amino acids: CASSILQKQTFYEQYF. The CDR3, as DNA: TGTGCCAGCAGCATTCTCCAAAAACAGACATTCTACGAGCAGTACTTC.